This TCR beta chain was sequenced in a study of OX40 agonist ivuxolimab in advanced cancers. A note on the overall study: Ivuxolimab was an agonistic, fully human IgG2 monoclonal antibody directed against OX40 (CD134), a costimulatory receptor. Patients were allowed to have had prior anti-PD-1, anti-PD-L1 or anti-CTLA-4 therapy, and approximately 40% of the dose-escalation patients had previously received checkpoint inhibitors. The paper covers the monotherapy dose-escalation part of the phase I ivuxolimab trial, which included N ≈ 54 patients. The purpose of peripheral TCRbeta sequencing was to test whether ivuxolimab changed TCR sequence diversity and led to clonal T-cell expansion. Partial responses occurred in three dose-escalation patients, of whom one had hepatocellular carcinoma and two had cutaneous melanoma. Intravenous ivuxolimab was administered to patients every 2 weeks at six dose levels: 0.01, 0.1, 0.3, 1.5, 3 and 10 mg/kg. A male proportion of 82.7% and a mean age of approximately 58 years, ranging from 23 to 79, were recorded for the dose-escalation cohort. Of the roughly 53 patients in dose escalation, about 20 had hepatocellular carcinoma, roughly 15 had melanoma, 9 had renal cell carcinoma and 9 had head and neck cancer.

Genomic DNA was isolated from the sorted cells so that the TCRbeta CDR3 region could be sequenced. The immunoSEQ Assay was used to sequence the TCRbeta CDR3 regions. As stored in TCRdb, this immuneACCESS dataset retains in-frame rearrangements with V and J assigned. A fraction of the clones does not appear; measured against another copy, unresolved V genes explain less than half of the discrepancy, and the remainder lacks a known reason. Counted in this sample were roughly 80,000 clones; approximately 89% of them appeared once. Around 2.5% of the sample is held by the ten biggest clonotypes. CDR1 is given as SGHNT and CDR2 as YYREEE, both from the germline V gene (reference sequence). The CDR3, cysteine through phenylalanine, is 14 amino acids long. The DNA shown is the 42-base CDR3, in frame from base 1. Trimming removed 0 bases from V and 5 bases from J, leaving 11 bases between the germline ends.

Comments on this clone: No antigen is known for it. It has no much larger one-base neighbor in the sample; base qualities were not kept.

The paper's findings and limits, for the study overall: At doses of 0.1 to 3.0 mg/kg, clonal expansion of both CD4+ and CD8+ blood T cells was observed from baseline to week 6. Low levels of normalized T-cell clonal expansion were also seen in some patients who did not respond. In partial responders in the 0.1-3.0 mg/kg groups, normalized peripheral clonal expansion was found to be among the lowest, especially among CD8+ T cells. After ivuxolimab, more expanded clones were found on average in CD8+ T cells than in CD4+ T cells. The antigen specificity of the clonally expanded peripheral T cells was not determined.

Patients with a history of autoimmune disease or receiving systemic immunosuppression were excluded from the trial. Peripheral blood for TCR sequencing was drawn from every dose cohort at baseline, at cycle 4 day 1 and at cycle 7 day 1. Samples were obtained from an open-label, multicenter, first-in-human phase I dose-escalation trial of ivuxolimab. Adults with locally advanced or metastatic melanoma, renal cell, hepatocellular, or head and neck squamous cell carcinoma were enrolled in the trial. Before TCR sequencing, CD4+ T cells and CD8+ T cells were sorted from peripheral blood as separate populations.

The V and J segments used are TRBV5-4 and TRBJ1-2; TRBD1 could be the D gene, as 6 bases match. The sequence came from an adult with an advanced solid tumor such as melanoma, head and neck, liver or kidney cancer. The specimen was CD4+ or CD8+ T cells sorted from blood, collected in a trial of the OX40 agonist ivuxolimab. DNA sequence: TGTGCCAGCAGCTTGGTGGGGGGCATGTATGGCTACACCTTC. Its amino acids are CASSLVGGMYGYTF.